This T cell receptor beta chain is drawn from a study of OX40 agonist ivuxolimab in advanced cancers. The wider study: Eligibility rules accepted prior anti-PD-1, anti-PD-L1 or anti-CTLA-4 therapy, and 40% to 50% had some. Findings of the study overall: There was clonal expansion of CD4+ and CD8+ blood T cells by week 6 at 0.1 to 3.0 mg/kg. More expanded clones were found, on average, in CD8+ than in CD4+ T cells. The antigens recognized by the expanded peripheral T cells, that is their antigen specificity, were not determined.

Profiled with immunoSEQ multiplex PCR; TCRdb holds only in-frame clones, not every one. The table has under 60,000 clones, 85% to 90% seen once. As concerns this clone: The target antigen is unknown.

From germline, CDR1 is SGHRS and CDR2 YFSETQ. V was pared by 4 bases and J by 15 bases, with 17 bases between. This CDR3 contains 12 residues. The chain combines TRBV5-1 with TRBJ2-1; no firm D call. Here the sequenced sample was CD4+ or CD8+ T cells sorted from blood, taken in a trial of the OX40 agonist ivuxolimab. This TCR came from an adult with an advanced solid tumor such as melanoma, head and neck, liver or kidney cancer. CDR3 in amino acids: CASSIQSSKPFF. CDR3 coding DNA: TGCGCCAGCAGCATACAGTCCTCTAAGCCGTTCTTC.